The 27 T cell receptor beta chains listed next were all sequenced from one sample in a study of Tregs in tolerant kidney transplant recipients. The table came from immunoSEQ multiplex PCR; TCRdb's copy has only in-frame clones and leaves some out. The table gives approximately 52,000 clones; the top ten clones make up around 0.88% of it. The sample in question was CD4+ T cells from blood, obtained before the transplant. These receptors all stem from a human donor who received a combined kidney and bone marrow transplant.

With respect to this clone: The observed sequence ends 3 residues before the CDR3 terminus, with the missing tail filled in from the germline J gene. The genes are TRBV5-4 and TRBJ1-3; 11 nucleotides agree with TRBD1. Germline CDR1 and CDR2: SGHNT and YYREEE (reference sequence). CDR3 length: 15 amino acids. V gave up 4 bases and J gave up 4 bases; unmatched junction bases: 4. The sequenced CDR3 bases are TGTGCCAGCAGCAAGGACAGGGGGCCCGGAAACACC. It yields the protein CASSKDRGPGNT. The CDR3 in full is CASSKDRGPGNTIYF.

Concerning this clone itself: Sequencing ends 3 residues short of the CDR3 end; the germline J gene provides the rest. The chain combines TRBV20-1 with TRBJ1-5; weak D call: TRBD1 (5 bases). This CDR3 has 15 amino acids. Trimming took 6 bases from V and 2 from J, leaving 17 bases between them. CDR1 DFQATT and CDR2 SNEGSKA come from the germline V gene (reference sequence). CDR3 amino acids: CSAQDRLRGNQPQHF. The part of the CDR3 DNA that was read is TGCAGTGCACAGGACCGTCTTCGGGGCAATCAGCCC.

CDR3 bases read: TGCGCCAGCAGTGGTCTAGCGGGAGTCGGAGAGACC. It encodes CASSGLAGVGET. In full, the CDR3 is CASSGLAGVGETQYF. V gene TRBV10-2 combines with J gene TRBJ2-5; 10 bases align to TRBD2. Coverage ceases 3 residues before the CDR3 finishes, and the germline J gene fills in the end. CDR1 and CDR2 from the germline V gene are WSHSY and SAAADI. The CDR3 sequence is 15 residues long. V was clipped by 4 bases and J by 4 bases; unmatched bases: 6.

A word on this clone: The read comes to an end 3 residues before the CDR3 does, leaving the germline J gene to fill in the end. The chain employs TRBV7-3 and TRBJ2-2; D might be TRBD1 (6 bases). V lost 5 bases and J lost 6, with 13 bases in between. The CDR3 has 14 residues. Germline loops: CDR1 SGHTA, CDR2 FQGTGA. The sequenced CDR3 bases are TGTGCCAGCAGCCCACAGGGTCCCCCCGGGGAG. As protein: CASSPQGPPGE. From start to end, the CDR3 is CASSPQGPPGELFF. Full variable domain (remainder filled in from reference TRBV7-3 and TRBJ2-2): GAGVSQTPSNKVTEKGKYVELRCDPISGHTALYWYRQSLGQGPEFLIYFQGTGAADDSGLPNDRFFAVRPEGSVSTLKIQRTERGDSAVYLCASSPQGPPGELFFGEGSRLTVL.

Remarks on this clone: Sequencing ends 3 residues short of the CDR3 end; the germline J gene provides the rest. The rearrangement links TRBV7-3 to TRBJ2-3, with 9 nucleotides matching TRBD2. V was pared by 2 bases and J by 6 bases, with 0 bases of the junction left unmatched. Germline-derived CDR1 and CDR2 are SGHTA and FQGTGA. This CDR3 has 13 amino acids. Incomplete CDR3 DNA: TGTGCCAGCAGCTTAGGACTAGCGGATACG. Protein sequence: CASSLGLADT. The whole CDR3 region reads CASSLGLADTQYF.

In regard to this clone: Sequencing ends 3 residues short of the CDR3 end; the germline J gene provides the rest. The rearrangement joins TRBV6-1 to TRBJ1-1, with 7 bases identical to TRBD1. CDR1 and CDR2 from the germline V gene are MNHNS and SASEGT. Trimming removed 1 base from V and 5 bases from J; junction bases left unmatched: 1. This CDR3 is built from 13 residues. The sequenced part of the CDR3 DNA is TGTGCCAGCAGTGAAGAGACAGGGACTGAA. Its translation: CASSEETGTE. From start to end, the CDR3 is CASSEETGTEAFF.

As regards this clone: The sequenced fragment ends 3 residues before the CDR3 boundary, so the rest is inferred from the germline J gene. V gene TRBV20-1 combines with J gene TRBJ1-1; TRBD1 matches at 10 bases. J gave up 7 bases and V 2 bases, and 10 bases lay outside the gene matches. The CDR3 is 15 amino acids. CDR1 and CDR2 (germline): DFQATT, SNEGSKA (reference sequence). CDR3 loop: CSARKTGGAGHEAFF. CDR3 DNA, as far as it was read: TGCAGTGCTAGAAAGACAGGGGGCGCAGGTCATGAA.

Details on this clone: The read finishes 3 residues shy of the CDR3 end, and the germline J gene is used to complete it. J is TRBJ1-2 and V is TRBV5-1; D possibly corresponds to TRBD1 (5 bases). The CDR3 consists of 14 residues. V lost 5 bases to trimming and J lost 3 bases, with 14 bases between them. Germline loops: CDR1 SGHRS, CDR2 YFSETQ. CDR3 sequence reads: CASRGGTQDYGYTF. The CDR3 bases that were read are TGCGCCAGCAGGGGGGGAACCCAGGACTATGGC.

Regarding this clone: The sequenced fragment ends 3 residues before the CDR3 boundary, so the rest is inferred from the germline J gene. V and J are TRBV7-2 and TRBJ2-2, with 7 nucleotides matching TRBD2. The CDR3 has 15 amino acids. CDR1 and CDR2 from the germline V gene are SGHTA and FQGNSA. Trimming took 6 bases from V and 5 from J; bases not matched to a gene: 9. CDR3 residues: CASRNRDYLTGELFF. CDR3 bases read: TGTGCCAGCAGGAACCGGGACTACCTTACCGGGGAG.

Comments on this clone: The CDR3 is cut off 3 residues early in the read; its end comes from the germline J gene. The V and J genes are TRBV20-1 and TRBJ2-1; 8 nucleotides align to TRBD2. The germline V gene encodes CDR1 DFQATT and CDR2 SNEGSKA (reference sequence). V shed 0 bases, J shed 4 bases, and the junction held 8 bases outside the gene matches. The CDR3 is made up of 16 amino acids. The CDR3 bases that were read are TGCAGTGCTAGAGACGAGAGCGGGAGTGGGTACAATGAG. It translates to CSARDESGSGYNE. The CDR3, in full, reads CSARDESGSGYNEQFF.

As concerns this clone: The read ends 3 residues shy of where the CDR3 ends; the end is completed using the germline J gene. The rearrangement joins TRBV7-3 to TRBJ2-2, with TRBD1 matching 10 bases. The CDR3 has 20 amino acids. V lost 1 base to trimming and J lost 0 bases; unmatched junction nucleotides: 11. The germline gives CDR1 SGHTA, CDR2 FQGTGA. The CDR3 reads CASSLKPGQGSLTNTGELFF. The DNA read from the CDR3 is TGTGCCAGCAGCTTAAAGCCGGGACAGGGGTCTCTTACGAACACCGGGGAG.

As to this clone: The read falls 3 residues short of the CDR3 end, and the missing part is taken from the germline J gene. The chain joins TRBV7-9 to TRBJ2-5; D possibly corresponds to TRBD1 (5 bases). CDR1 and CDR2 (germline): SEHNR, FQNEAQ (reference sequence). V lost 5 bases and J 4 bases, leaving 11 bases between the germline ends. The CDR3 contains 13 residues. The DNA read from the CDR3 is TGTGCCAGCAGCGGTTGGGGCCGAGAGACC. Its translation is CASSGWGRET. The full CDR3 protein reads CASSGWGRETQYF.

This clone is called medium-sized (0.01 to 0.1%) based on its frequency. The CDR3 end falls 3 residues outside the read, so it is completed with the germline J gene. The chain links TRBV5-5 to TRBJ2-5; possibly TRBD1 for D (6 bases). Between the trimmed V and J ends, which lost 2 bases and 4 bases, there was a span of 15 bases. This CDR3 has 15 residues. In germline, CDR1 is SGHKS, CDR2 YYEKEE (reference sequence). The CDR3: CASSFLQGIGETQYF. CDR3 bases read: TGTGCCAGCAGCTTCTTGCAGGGGATAGGAGAGACC.

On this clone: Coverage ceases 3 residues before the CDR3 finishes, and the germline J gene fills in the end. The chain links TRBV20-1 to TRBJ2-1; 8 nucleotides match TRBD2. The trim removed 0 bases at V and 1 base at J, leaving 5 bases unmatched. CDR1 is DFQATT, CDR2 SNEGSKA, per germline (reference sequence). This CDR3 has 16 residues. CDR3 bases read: TGCAGTGCTAGAGACAGACTAGCGTATTCCTACAATGAG. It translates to CSARDRLAYSYNE. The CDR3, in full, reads CSARDRLAYSYNEQFF.

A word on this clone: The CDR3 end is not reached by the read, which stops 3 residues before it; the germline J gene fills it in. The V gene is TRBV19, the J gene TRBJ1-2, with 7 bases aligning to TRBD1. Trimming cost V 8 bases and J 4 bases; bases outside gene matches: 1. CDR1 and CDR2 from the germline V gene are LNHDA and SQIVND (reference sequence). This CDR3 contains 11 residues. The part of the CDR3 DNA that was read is TGTGCCAGTGGGACAGCCTATGGC. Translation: CASGTAYG. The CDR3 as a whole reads CASGTAYGYTF.

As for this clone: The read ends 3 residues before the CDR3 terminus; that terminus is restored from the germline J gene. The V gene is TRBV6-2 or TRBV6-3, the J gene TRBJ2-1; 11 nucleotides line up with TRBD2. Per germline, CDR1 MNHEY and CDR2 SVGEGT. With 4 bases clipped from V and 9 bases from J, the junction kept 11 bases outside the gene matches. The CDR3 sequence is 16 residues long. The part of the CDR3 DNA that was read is TGTGCCAGCAGTTCACTTAGCGGGAGGGCCAGATCTGAG. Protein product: CASSSLSGRARSE. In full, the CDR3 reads CASSSLSGRARSEQFF.

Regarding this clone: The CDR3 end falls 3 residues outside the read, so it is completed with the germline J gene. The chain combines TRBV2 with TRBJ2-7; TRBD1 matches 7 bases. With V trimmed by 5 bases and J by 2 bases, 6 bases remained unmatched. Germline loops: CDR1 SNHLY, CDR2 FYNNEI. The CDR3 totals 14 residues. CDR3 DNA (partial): TGTGCCAGCAGTCGACAGGGTACCACCTACGAG. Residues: CASSRQGTTYE. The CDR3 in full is CASSRQGTTYEQYF.

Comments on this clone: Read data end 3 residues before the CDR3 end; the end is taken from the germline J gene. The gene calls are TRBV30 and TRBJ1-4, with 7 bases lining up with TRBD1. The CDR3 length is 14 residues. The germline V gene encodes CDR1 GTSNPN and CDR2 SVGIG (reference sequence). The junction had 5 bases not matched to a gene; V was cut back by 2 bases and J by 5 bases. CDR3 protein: CAWSTGQPNEKLFF. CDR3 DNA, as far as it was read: TGTGCCTGGAGTACGGGACAGCCCAATGAAAAA.

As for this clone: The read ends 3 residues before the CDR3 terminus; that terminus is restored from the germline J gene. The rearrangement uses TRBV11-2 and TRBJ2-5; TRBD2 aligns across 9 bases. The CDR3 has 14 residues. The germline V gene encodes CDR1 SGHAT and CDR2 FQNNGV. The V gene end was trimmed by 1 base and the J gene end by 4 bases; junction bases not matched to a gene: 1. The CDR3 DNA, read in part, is TGTGCCAGCAGCTTAGTACTAGCGGGAGAGACC. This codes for CASSLVLAGET. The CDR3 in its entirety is CASSLVLAGETQYF.

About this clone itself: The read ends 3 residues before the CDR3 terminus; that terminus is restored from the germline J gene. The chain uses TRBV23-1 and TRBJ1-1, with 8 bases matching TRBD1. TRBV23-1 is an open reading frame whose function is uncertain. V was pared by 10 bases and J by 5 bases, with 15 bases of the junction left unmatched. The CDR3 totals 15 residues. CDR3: CATFRDRRGRTEAFF. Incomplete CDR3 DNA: TGCGCCACTTTTCGGGACAGGCGGGGGCGAACTGAA.

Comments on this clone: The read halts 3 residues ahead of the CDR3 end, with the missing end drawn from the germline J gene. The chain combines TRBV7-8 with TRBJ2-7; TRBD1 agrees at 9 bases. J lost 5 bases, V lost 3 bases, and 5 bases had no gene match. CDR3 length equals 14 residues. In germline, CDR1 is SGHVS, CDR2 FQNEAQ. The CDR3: CASSFRTGDNEQYF. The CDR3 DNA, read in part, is TGTGCCAGCAGCTTTCGGACAGGGGATAACGAG.

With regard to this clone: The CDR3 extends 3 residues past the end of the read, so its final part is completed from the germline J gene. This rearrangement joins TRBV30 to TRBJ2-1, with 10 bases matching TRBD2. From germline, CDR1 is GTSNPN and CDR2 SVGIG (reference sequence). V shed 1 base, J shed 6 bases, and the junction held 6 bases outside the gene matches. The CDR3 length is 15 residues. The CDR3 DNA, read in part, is TGTGCCTGGAGTGGCCTAGCGGGAGCAGGCAATGAG. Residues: CAWSGLAGAGNE. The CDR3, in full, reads CAWSGLAGAGNEQFF.

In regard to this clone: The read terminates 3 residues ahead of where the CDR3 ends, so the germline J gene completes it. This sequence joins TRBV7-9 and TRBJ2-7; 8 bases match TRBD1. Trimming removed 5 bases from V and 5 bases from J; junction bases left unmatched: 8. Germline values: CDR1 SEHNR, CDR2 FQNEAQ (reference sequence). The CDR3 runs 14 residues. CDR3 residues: CASSPRQGIHEQYF. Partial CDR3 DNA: TGTGCCAGCAGCCCTAGACAGGGGATCCACGAG.

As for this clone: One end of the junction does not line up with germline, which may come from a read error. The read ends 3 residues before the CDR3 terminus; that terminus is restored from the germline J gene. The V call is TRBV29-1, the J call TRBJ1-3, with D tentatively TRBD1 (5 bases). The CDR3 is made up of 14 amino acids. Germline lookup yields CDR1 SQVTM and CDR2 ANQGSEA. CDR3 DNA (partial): TGCAGCGTTGAAGATGGCGGGGCTGGAAACATC. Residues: CSVEDGGAGNI. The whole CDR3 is CSVEDGGAGNIIYF.

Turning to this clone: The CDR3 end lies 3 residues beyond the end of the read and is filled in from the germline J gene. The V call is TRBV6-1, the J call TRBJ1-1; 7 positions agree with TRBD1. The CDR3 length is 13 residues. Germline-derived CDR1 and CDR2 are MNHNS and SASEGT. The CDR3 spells CASSDPPGQLAFF. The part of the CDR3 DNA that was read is TGTGCCAGCAGTGATCCGCCGGGACAGTTG.

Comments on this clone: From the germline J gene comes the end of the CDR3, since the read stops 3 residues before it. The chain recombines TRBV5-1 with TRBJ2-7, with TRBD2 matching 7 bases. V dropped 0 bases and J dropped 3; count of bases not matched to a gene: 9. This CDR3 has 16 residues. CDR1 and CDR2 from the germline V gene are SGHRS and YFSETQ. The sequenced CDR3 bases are TGCGCCAGCAGCTTGGCCCCGACTAGCCTTAGCTACGAG. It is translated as CASSLAPTSLSYE. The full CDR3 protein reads CASSLAPTSLSYEQYF.

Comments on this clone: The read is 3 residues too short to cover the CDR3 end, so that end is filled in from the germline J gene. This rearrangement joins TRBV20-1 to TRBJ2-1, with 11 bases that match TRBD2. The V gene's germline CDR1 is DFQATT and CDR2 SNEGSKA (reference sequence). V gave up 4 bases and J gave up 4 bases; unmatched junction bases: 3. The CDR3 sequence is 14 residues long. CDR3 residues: CSAMTSGAYNEQFF. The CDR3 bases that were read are TGCAGTGCTATGACTAGCGGGGCTTACAATGAG.